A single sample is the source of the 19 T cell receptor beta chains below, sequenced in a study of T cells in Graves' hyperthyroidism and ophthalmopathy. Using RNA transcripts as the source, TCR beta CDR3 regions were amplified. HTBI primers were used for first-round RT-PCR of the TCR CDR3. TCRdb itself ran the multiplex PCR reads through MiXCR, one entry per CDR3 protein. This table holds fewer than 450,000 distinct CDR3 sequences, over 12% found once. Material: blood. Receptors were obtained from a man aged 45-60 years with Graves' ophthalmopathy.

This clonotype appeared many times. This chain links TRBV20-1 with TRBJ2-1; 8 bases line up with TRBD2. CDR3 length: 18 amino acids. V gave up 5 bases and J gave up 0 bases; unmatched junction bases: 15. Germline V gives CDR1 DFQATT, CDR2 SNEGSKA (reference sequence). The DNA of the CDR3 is TGCAGTGCTGCCGAACCGGGACTAGAATTCACCTCCTACAATGAGCAGTTCTTC. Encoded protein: CSAAEPGLEFTSYNEQFF.

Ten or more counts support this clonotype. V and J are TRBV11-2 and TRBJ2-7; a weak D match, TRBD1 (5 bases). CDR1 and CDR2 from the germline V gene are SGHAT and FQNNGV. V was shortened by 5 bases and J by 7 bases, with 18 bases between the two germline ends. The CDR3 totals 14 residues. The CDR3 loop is CASSGVGGAVEQYF. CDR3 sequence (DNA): TGTGCCAGCAGCGGGGTGGGTGGGGCCGTGGAGCAGTACTTC.

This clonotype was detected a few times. CDR3 protein: CASNHAPTGGGFETQYF. The CDR3 nucleotides are TGTGCCAGCAACCACGCTCCGACAGGGGGCGGTTTCGAGACCCAGTACTTC. The chain combines TRBV5-6 with TRBJ2-5; 10 bases fit TRBD1. The CDR3 sequence is 17 residues long. Germline trimming cut 6 bases from V and 5 bases from J; bases unmatched to any gene: 16. Looked up from germline, CDR1 is SGHDT and CDR2 is YYEEEE.

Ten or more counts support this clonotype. Written as DNA, the CDR3 is TGTGCCAGCAGCTTAAGACGGACAGATACGCAGTATTTT. As protein: CASSLRRTDTQYF. V gene TRBV11-3 combines with J gene TRBJ2-3; the D is unclear. The CDR3 has 13 residues. Trimming pared 2 bases from V and 3 bases from J, leaving 6 bases between. CDR1 is SGHNT, CDR2 YENEEA, per germline.

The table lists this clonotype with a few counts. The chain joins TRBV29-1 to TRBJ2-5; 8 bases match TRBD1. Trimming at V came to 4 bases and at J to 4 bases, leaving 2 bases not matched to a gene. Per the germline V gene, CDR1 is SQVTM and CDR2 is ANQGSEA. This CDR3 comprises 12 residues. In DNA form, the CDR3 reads TGCAGCGTTGTCAGGGGGCCAGAGACCCAGTACTTC. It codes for CSVVRGPETQYF.

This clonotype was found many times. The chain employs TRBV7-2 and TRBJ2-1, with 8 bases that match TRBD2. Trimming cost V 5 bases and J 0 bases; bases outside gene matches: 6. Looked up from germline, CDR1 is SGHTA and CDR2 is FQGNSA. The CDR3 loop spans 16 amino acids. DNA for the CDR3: TGTGCCAGCAGCCGGGAGGGCCAAAGCTCCTACAATGAGCAGTTCTTC. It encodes CASSREGQSSYNEQFF.

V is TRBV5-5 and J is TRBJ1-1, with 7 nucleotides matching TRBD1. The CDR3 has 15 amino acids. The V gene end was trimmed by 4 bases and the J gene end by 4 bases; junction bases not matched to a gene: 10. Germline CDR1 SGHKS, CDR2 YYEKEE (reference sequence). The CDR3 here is CASSLSGTASTEAFF. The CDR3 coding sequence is TGTGCCAGCAGCCTATCGGGGACAGCCAGCACTGAAGCTTTCTTT.

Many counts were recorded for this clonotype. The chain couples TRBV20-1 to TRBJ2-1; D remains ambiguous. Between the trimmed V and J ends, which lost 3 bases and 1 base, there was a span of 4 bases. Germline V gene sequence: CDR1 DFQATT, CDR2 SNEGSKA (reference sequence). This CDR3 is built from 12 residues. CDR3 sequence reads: CSARGSYNEQFF. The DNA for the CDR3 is TGCAGTGCTAGGGGTTCCTACAATGAGCAGTTCTTC.

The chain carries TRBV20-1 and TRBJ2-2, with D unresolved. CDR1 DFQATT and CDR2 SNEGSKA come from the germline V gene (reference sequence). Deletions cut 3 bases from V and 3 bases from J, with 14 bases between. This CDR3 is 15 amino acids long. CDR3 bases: TGCAGTGCTAGGACCGCTCAGAAGTACACCGGGGAGCTGTTTTTT. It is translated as CSARTAQKYTGELFF.

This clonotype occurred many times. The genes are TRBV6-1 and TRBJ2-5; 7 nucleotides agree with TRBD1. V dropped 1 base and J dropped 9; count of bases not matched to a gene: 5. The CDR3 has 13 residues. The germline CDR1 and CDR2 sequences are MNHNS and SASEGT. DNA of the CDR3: TGTGCCAGCAGTGAAGTCGAGGGGGCGGCCCAGTACTTC. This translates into CASSEVEGAAQYF.

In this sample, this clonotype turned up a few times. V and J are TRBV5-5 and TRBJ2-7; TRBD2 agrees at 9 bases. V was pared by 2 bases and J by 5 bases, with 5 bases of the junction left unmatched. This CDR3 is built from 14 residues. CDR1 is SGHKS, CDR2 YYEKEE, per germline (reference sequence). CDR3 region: CASSFSGSIDEQYF. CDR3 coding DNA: TGTGCCAGCAGCTTTAGCGGGAGTATCGACGAGCAGTACTTC. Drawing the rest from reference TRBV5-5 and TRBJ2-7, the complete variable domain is DAGVTQSPTHLIKTRGQQVTLRCSPISGHKSVSWYQQVLGQGPQFIFQYYEKEERGRGNFPDRFSARQFPNYSSELNVNALLLGDSALYLCASSFSGSIDEQYFGPGTRLTVT.

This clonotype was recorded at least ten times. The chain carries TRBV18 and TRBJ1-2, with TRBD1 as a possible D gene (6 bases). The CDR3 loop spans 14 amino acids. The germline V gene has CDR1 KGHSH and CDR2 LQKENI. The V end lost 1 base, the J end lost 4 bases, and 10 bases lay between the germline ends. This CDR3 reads CASSPRPDSYGYTF. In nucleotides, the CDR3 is TGTGCCAGCTCACCACGCCCGGACAGCTATGGCTACACCTTC.

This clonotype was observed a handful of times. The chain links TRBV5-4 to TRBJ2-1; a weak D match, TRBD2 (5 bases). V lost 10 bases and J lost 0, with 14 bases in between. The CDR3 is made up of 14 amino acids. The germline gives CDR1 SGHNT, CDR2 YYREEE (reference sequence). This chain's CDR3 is CAESRGSSYNEQFF. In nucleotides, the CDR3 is TGTGCCGAGTCCCGAGGGAGCTCCTACAATGAGCAGTTCTTC.

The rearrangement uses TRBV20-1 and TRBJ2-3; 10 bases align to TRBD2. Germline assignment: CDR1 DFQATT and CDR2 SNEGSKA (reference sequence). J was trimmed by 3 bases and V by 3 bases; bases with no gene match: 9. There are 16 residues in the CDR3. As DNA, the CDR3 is TGCAGTGCTAGTCCCATAGCGGGAGGACTTACAGATACGCAGTATTTT. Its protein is CSASPIAGGLTDTQYF.

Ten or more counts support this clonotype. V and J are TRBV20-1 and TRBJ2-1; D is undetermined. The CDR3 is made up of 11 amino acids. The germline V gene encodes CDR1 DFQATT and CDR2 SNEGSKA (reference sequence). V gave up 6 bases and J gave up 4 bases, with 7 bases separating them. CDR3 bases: TGCAGTGCCCACAAGTACAATGAGCAGTTCTTC. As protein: CSAHKYNEQFF.

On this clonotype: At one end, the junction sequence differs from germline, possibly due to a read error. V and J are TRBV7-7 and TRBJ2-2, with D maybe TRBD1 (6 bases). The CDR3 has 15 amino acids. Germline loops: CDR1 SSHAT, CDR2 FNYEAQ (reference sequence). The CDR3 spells CASSLSPGAAGELFF. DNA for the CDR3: TGTGCTAGCAGCTTATCCCCAGGGGCCGCCGGGGAGCTGTTTTTT. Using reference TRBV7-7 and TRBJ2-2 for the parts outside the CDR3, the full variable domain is GAGVSQSPRYKVTKRGQDVTLRCDPISSHATLYWYQQALGQGPEFLTYFNYEAQPDKSGLPSDRFSAERPEGSISTLTIQRTEQRDSAMYRCASSLSPGAAGELFFGEGSRLTVL.

DNA for the CDR3: TGTGCCAGCAGCTACTGGACAGGGGGAGACCAGCCCCAGCATTTT. Translating gives CASSYWTGGDQPQHF. V is TRBV7-9 and J is TRBJ1-5; 10 bases match TRBD1. The CDR3 runs to 15 residues. Germline V gives CDR1 SEHNR, CDR2 FQNEAQ (reference sequence). V trimming: 4 bases; J trimming: 7 bases; junction bases outside the gene matches: 7.

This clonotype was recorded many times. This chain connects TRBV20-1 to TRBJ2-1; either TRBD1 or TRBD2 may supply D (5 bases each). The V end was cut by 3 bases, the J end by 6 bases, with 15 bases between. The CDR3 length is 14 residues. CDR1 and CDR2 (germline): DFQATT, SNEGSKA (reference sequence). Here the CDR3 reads CSASDGLGGNEQFF. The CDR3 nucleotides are TGCAGTGCTAGCGATGGCCTTGGGGGCAATGAGCAGTTCTTC.

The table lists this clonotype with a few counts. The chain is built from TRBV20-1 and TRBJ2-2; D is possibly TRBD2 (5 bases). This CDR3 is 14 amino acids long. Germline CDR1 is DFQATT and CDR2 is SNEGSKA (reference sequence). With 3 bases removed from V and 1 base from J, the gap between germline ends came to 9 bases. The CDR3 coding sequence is TGCAGTGCTAGGTTAGGGAGGAACACCGGGGAGCTGTTTTTT. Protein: CSARLGRNTGELFF.